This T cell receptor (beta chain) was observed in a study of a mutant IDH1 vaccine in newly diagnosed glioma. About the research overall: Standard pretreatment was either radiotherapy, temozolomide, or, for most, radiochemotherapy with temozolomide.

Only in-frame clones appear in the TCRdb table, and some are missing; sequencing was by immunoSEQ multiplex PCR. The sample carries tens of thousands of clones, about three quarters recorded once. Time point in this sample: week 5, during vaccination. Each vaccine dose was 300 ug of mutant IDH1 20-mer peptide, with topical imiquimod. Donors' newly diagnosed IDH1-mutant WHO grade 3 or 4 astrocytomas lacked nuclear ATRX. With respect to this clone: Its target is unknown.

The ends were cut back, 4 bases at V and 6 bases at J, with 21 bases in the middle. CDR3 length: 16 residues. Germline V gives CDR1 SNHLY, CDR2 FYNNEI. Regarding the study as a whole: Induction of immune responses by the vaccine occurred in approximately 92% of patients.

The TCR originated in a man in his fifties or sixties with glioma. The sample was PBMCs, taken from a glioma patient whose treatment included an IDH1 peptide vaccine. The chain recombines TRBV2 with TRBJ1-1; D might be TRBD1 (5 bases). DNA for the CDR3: TGTGCCAGCAGTGTGGGCGGTAGAAGGGGTACCCCTGAAGCTTTCTTT. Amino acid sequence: CASSVGGRRGTPEAFF.